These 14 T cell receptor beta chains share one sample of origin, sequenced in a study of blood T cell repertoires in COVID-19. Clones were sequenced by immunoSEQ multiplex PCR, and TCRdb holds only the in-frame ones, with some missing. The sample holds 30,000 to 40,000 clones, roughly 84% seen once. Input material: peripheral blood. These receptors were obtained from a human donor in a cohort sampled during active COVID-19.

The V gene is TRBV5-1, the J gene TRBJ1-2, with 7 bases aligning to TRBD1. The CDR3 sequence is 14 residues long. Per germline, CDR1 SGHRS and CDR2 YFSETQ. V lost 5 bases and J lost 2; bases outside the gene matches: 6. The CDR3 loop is CASSPPGGNYGYTF. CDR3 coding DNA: TGCGCCAGCAGTCCCCCAGGGGGAAACTATGGCTACACCTTC.

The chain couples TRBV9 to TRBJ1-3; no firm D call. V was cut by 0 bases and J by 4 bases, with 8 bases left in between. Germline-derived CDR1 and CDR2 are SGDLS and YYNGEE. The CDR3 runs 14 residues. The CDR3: CASSVDSQGNTIYF. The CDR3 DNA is TGTGCCAGCAGCGTAGATTCGCAGGGAAACACCATATATTTT.

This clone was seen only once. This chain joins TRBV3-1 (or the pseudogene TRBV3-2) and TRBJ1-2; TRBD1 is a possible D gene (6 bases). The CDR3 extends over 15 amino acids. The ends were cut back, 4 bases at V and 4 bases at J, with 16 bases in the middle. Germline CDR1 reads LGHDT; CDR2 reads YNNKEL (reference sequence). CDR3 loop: CASSPTGTPSYGYTF. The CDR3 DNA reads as TGTGCCAGCAGCCCCACCGGGACACCGTCCTATGGCTACACCTTC.

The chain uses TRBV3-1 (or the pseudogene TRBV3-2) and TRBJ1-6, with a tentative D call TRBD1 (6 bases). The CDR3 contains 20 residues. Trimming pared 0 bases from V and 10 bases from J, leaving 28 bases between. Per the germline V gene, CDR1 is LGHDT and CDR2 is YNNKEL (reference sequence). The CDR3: CASSQERGSGARLWGSPLHF. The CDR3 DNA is TGTGCCAGCAGCCAAGAACGCGGGTCAGGGGCACGACTTTGGGGATCACCCCTCCACTTT.

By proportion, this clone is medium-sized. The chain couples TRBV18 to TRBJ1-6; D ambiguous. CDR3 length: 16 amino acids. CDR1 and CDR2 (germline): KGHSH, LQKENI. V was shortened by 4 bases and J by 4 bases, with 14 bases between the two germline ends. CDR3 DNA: TGTGCCAGCTCACAATCCCGGACGGGATATAATTCACCCCTCCACTTT. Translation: CASSQSRTGYNSPLHF.

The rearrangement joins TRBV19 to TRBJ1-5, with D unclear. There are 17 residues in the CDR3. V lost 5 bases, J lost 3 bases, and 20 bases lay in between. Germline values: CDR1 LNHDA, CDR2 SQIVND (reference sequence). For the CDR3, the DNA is TGTGCCAGTAGTCCGAGGTTGATAGGATTGATCAATCAGCCCCAGCATTTT. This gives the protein CASSPRLIGLINQPQHF.

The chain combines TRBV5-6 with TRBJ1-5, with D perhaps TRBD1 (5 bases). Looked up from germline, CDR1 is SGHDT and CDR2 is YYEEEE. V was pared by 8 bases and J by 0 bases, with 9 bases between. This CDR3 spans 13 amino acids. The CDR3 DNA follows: TGTGCCAGGGGGCTATGTAGCAATCAGCCCCAGCATTTT. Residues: CARGLCSNQPQHF. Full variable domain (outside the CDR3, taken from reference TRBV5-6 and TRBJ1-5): DAGVTQSPTHLIKTRGQQVTLRCSPKSGHDTVSWYQQALGQGPQFIFQYYEEEERQRGNFPDRFSGHQFPNYSSELNVNALLLGDSALYLCARGLCSNQPQHFGDGTRLSIL.

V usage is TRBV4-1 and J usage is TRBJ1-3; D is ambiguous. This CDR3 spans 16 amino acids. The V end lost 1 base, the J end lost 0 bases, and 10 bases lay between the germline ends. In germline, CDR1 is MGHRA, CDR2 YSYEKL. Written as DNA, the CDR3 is TGCGCCAGCAGCCAAGTTCCGGCTAGCTCTGGAAACACCATATATTTT. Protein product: CASSQVPASSGNTIYF.

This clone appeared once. Written as DNA, the CDR3 is TGTGCCAGCAGCTCACAGGGCTCATCCTACAATGAGCAGTTCTTC. Translated, it gives CASSSQGSSYNEQFF. The rearrangement uses TRBV9 and TRBJ2-1, with a tentative D call TRBD1 (6 bases). Deletions cut 4 bases from V and 1 base from J, with 12 bases between. The CDR3 runs to 15 residues. In germline, CDR1 is SGDLS, CDR2 YYNGEE. Supplemented by reference TRBV9 and TRBJ2-1, the full variable domain reads DSGVTQTPKHLITATGQRVTLRCSPRSGDLSVYWYQQSLDQGLQFLIQYYNGEERAKGNILERFSAQQFPDLHSELNLSSLELGDSALYFCASSSQGSSYNEQFFGPGTRLTVL.

CDR3 loop: CASSQGGLAGVKEQFF. CDR3 coding DNA: TGCGCCAGCAGCCAAGGGGGACTAGCGGGGGTGAAGGAGCAGTTCTTC. The rearrangement links TRBV4-1 to TRBJ2-1; TRBD2 matches at 14 bases. CDR1 and CDR2 (germline): MGHRA, YSYEKL. The trim removed 1 base at V and 10 bases at J, leaving 6 bases unmatched. CDR3 length: 16 residues.

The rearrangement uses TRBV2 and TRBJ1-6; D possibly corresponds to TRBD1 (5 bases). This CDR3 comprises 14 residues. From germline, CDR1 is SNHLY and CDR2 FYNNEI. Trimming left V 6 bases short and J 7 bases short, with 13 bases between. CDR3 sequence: CASRSREGNSPLHF. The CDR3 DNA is TGTGCCAGCAGGTCAAGGGAGGGGAATTCACCCCTCCACTTT. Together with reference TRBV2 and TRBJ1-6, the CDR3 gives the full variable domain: EPEVTQTPSHQVTQMGQEVILRCVPISNHLYFYWYRQILGQKVEFLVSFYNNEISEKSEIFDDQFSVERPDGSNFTLKIRSTKLEDSAMYFCASRSREGNSPLHFGNGTRLTVT.

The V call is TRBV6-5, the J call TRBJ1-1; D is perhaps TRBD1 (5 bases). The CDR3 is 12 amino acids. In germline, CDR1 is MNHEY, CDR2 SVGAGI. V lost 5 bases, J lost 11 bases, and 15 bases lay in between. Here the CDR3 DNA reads TGTGCCAGCAGTCAAAGGGGCAGCCGGGCTTTCTTT. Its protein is CASSQRGSRAFF.

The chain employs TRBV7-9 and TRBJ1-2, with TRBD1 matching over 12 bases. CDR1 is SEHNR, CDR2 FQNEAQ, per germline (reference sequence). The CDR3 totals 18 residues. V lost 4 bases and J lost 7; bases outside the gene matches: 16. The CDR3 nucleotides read TGTGCCAGCAGCTCCCAGGGACAGGGGGCGCCGGTTCGAGGTGGCTACACCTTC. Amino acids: CASSSQGQGAPVRGGYTF.

CDR3: CASSTRQGQGTDTQYF. DNA for the CDR3: TGTGCCAGTAGTACCCGACAGGGACAGGGCACAGATACGCAGTATTTT. The V gene is TRBV19, the J gene TRBJ2-3, with 8 bases aligning to TRBD1. The CDR3 is 16 residues long. J was trimmed by 1 base and V by 4 bases; bases with no gene match: 7. The germline V gene has CDR1 LNHDA and CDR2 SQIVND (reference sequence).